This T cell receptor beta chain was identified during a study of regulatory T cells in long-lasting Graves disease. Broader study findings: Persistent patients shared more public clonotypes (roughly 2,500) than new patients (roughly 970).

Sequencing libraries for TCR beta were prepared with iRepertoire HTBI primers and Arm-PCR of CDR3 regions. TCRdb re-called the multiplex PCR reads with MiXCR, one entry per CDR3 protein. The sample contains 400,000 to 650,000 distinct CDR3 sequences, 15% to 20% of which appear only once. The time point denotes: newly diagnosed GD, antithyroid drugs for less than 3 months. Following extraction of RNA from PBMCs, that RNA was used to make the TCR library. Many counts were recorded for this clonotype. No antigen is known for it. The data also belong to a second study, concerning T cells in Graves' hyperthyroidism and ophthalmopathy. That paper notes: Hyperthyroidism patients were newly diagnosed, had disease duration under 2 months, and were aged 18 to 65 years.

This specimen consisted of peripheral blood mononuclear cells (PBMCs), obtained at new diagnosis, from a patient treated with antithyroid drugs. This TCR was sampled from a woman aged 35-60 years with Graves disease.

CDR3: CASSRTGLGNEQFF. The DNA for the CDR3 is TGTGCCAGCAGCCGAACCGGGCTAGGGAATGAGCAGTTCTTC. The V and J genes are TRBV7-9 and TRBJ2-1, with D unresolved. The CDR3 covers 14 residues. Germline-derived CDR1 and CDR2 are SEHNR and FQNEAQ (reference sequence). V was clipped by 5 bases and J by 7 bases, with 15 bases between them.